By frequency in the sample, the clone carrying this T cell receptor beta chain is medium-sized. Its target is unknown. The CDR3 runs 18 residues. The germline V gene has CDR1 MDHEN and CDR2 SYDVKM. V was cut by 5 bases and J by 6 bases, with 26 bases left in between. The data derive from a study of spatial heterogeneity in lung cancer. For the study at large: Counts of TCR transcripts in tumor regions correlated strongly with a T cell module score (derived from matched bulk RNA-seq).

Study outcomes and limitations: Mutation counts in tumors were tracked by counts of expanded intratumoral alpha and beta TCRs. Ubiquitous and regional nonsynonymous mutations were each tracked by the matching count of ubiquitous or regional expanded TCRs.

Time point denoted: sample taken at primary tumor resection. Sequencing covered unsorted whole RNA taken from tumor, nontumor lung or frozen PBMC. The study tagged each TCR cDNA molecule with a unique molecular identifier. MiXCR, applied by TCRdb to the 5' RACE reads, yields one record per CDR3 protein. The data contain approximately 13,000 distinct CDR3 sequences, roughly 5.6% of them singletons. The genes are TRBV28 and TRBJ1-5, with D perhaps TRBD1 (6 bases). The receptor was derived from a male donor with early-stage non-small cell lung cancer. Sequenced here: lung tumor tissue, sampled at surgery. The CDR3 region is CASSPLSDRTGASQPQHF. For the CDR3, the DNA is TGTGCCAGCAGTCCCCTTTCCGACAGGACGGGAGCAAGTCAGCCCCAGCATTTT.